The 5 T cell receptor beta chains below were found in one sample sequenced in a study of CD8+ T cells in alopecia areata. In each case, RNA was isolated and then reverse transcribed into cDNA as the sequencing template. Profiling relied on immunoSEQ multiplex PCR, and the TCRdb table lists in-frame clones only, not all of them. Of fewer than 250,000 clones in the sample, approximately 47% were seen once. Treatment in this sample: oral pan-JAK inhibitor, 5-10 mg twice daily. This specimen consisted of CD4+ T cells sorted from blood, obtained at roughly week 36, from a patient treated with tofacitinib. The receptors here all came from a human donor with alopecia areata.

The rearrangement links TRBV7-9 to TRBJ2-2; D is ambiguous. The CDR3 runs 16 residues. Trimming stripped 0 bases from V and 0 bases from J, with 8 bases between. Per the germline V gene, CDR1 is SEHNR and CDR2 is FQNEAQ (reference sequence). CDR3: CASSLARFANTGELFF. In DNA, the CDR3 is TGTGCCAGCAGCTTAGCCAGGTTCGCGAACACCGGGGAGCTGTTTTTT.

This clone has more than one count but fewer than ten. J is TRBJ2-6 and V is TRBV6-1; 14 nucleotides match TRBD2. Trimming at V came to 6 bases and at J to 1 base, leaving 5 bases not matched to a gene. This CDR3 comprises 18 residues. Germline CDR1 and CDR2: MNHNS and SASEGT. CDR3 protein: CASRERLAGGSGANVLTF. The CDR3 DNA is TGTGCCAGCAGGGAACGACTAGCGGGAGGGTCTGGGGCCAACGTCCTGACTTTC.

This chain uses TRBV4-3 with TRBJ2-7, with D perhaps TRBD1 or TRBD2 (5 bases each). This CDR3 contains 15 residues. Germline CDR1 is LGHNA and CDR2 is YSLEER. The germline V and J ends were trimmed by 0 bases and 7 bases, with 16 bases remaining between them. The CDR3 sequence: CASSQEWGYREEQYF. For the CDR3, the DNA is TGCGCCAGCAGCCAAGAATGGGGGTACCGTGAGGAGCAGTACTTC.

The chain is built from TRBV6-1 and TRBJ2-5; D possibly matches TRBD1 or TRBD2 (6 bases each). This CDR3 is 16 amino acids long. CDR1 MNHNS and CDR2 SASEGT come from the germline V gene. The ends were cut back, 1 base at V and 5 bases at J, with 17 bases in the middle. This chain's CDR3 is CASSEVGGHTKETQYF. The DNA for the CDR3 is TGTGCCAGCAGTGAAGTGGGGGGCCACACGAAGGAGACCCAGTACTTC.

This chain connects TRBV28 to TRBJ2-6; TRBD1 matches 8 bases. V shed 4 bases and J 0 bases; nucleotides not matched to a gene: 5. Germline V gene lookup returns CDR1 MDHEN and CDR2 SYDVKM. The CDR3 contains 17 residues. In nucleotides, the CDR3 is TGTGCCAGCAGTTCAATGGGACAGGCCTCTGGGGCCAACGTCCTGACTTTC. This translates into CASSSMGQASGANVLTF.